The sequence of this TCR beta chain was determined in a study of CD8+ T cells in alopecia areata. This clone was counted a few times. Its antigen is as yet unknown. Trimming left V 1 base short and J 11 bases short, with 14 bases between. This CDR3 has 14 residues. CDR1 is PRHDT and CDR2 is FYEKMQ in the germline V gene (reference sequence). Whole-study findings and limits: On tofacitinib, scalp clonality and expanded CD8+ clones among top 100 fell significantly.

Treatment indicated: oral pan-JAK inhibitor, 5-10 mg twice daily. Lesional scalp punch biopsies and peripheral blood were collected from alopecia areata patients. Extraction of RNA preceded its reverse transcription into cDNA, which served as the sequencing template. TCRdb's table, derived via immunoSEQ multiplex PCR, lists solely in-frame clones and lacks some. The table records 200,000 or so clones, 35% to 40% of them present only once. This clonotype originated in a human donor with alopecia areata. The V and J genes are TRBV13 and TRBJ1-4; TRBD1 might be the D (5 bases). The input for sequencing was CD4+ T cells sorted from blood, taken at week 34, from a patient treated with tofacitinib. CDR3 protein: CASSLAGETWKLFF. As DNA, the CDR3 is TGTGCCAGCAGCTTAGCGGGGGAGACCTGGAAACTGTTTTTT.